Listed below are T cell receptor beta chains from one sample, sequenced in a study of shared clonotypes between healthy human individuals. TCRdb keeps only in-frame clones here, not all; method: immunoSEQ multiplex PCR. The profile shows about 1 million clones, around three quarters of them singletons. Sequenced: memory CD4+ T cells from PBMCs. The receptors come from a man in his late teens or twenties in good health. Some clones in this sample may be carry-over from other donors' samples. Each CDR3 is given with its conserved first and last residue. A D gene is named only where the DNA matches it firmly. Clone size is shown for a subset of rows, as once, few, many or a class of expanded clone.

D	V	size	J	CDR3	DNA
TRBD2	TRBV5-6	-	TRBJ2-3	CASSLIAGGTDTQYF	TGTGCCAGCAGCCTGATAGCGGGAGGCACAGATACGCAGTATTTT
TRBD1	TRBV5-1	few	TRBJ2-3	CASSLADRVDF	TGCGCCAGCAGCTTGGCCGACAGGGTGGATTTT
-	TRBV28	-	TRBJ2-7	CASSLSREQYF	TGTGCCAGCAGTCTCTCCCGCGAGCAGTACTTC
TRBD2	TRBV7-6	few	TRBJ2-3	CASSPPILAGGPDTQYF	TGTGCCAGCAGCCCACCCATCCTAGCGGGAGGACCAGATACGCAGTATTTT
TRBD1	TRBV6-5	-	TRBJ2-3	CASSIQGAGSDTQYF	TGTGCCAGCAGCATACAGGGGGCCGGCTCCGATACGCAGTATTTT
TRBD2	TRBV7-3	-	TRBJ2-1	CASSLTSGSVNEQFF	TGTGCCAGCAGCTTAACTAGCGGGAGTGTCAATGAGCAGTTCTTC
-	TRBV28	-	TRBJ2-7	CASTHGGRGLEQYF	TGTGCCAGCACCCATGGTGGCAGGGGCCTTGAGCAGTACTTC
-	TRBV28	-	TRBJ2-1	CASSLLAPRNNNEQFF	TGTGCCAGCAGTCTCCTGGCGCCGCGCAACAACAATGAGCAGTTCTTC
-	TRBV6-5	-	TRBJ1-4	CASSTLSAIAGKLFF	TGTGCCAGCAGTACCCTATCGGCGATAGCGGGGAAACTGTTTTTT
-	TRBV19	-	TRBJ2-1	CASSIGSVTGLRNEQFF	TGTGCCAGTAGTATAGGTAGCGTTACAGGTCTACGGAATGAGCAGTTCTTC
-	TRBV27	-	TRBJ1-1	CASKGPFVGTEAFF	TGTGCCAGCAAGGGCCCATTCGTAGGAACTGAAGCTTTCTTT
-	TRBV28	few	TRBJ1-3	CASSWTANGNTIYF	TGTGCCAGCAGTTGGACAGCCAATGGAAACACCATATATTTT
-	TRBV28	-	TRBJ2-5	CASSLLSGDAETQYF	TGTGCCAGCAGTTTATTGTCAGGGGATGCAGAGACCCAGTACTTC
TRBD1	TRBV29-1	-	TRBJ1-1	CSVATGTTEAFF	TGCAGCGTTGCGACAGGGACCACTGAAGCTTTCTTT
TRBD1	TRBV9	once	TRBJ2-2	CASSARPGQGDTGELFF	TGTGCCAGCAGCGCCAGACCTGGACAGGGAGACACCGGGGAGCTGTTTTTT
TRBD2	TRBV7-9	-	TRBJ2-5	CASQRDTQETQYF	TGTGCCAGCCAGCGGGATACGCAAGAGACCCAGTACTTC
TRBD2	TRBV19	-	TRBJ2-1	CASSIQAGGGYEQFF	TGTGCCAGTAGTATTCAGGCGGGAGGGGGCTATGAGCAGTTCTTC
-	TRBV15	-	TRBJ1-5	CATSRDQGNNQPQHF	TGTGCCACCAGCAGAGATCAGGGAAACAATCAGCCCCAGCATTTT
TRBD1	TRBV6-1	-	TRBJ1-5	CASSDAGTGLSQPQHF	TGTGCCAGCAGTGACGCCGGGACAGGACTAAGTCAGCCCCAGCATTTT
TRBD2	TRBV6-1	once	TRBJ2-7	CASSIAGAIYEQYF	TGTGCCAGCAGTATAGCGGGAGCGATCTACGAGCAGTACTTC
-	TRBV10-1	-	TRBJ2-3	CASREGLARGDTQYF	TGCGCCAGCAGGGAGGGCCTCGCCCGAGGGGATACGCAGTATTTT
-	TRBV11-2	-	TRBJ2-6	CASSPQWSGANVLTF	TGTGCCAGCAGCCCCCAGTGGTCTGGGGCCAACGTCCTGACTTTC
-	TRBV28	-	TRBJ1-3	CASRDSRSGNTIYF	TGTGCCAGCAGGGACAGCCGCTCTGGAAACACCATATATTTT
-	TRBV5-1	-	TRBJ2-7	CASSPRARSYEQYF	TGCGCCAGCAGCCCCAGGGCGAGGTCCTACGAGCAGTACTTC
-	TRBV11-3	-	TRBJ2-2	CASSPVRGAGELFF	TGTGCCAGCAGCCCGGTGAGGGGGGCCGGGGAGCTGTTTTTT
TRBD1	TRBV10-3	many	TRBJ1-1	CAISDFRQGANTEAFF	TGTGCCATCAGTGATTTTCGACAGGGGGCGAACACTGAAGCTTTCTTT
-	TRBV18	-	TRBJ2-7	CASSPDLYEQYF	TGTGCCAGCTCACCCGACCTCTACGAGCAGTACTTC
TRBD2	TRBV18	-	TRBJ2-7	CASSQGLVGEQYF	TGTGCCAGCTCACAGGGACTAGTAGGCGAGCAGTACTTC
TRBD2	TRBV30	-	TRBJ2-7	CAWSWGGEQYF	TGTGCCTGGAGCTGGGGGGGCGAGCAGTACTTC
TRBD2	TRBV4-2	-	TRBJ2-1	CASSPSGSSYNEQFF	TGTGCCAGCAGCCCGAGCGGGAGCTCCTACAATGAGCAGTTCTTC
-	TRBV28	-	TRBJ2-5	CASRGVQTQYF	TGTGCCAGCAGGGGAGTACAGACCCAGTACTTC
TRBD1	TRBV19	few	TRBJ1-3	CASSIPGTGINTIYF	TGTGCCAGTAGTATCCCCGGGACAGGGATAAACACCATATATTTT
TRBD2	TRBV29-1	-	TRBJ2-1	CSVDGGGRAPFRNEQFF	TGCAGCGTTGACGGGGGGGGCCGGGCCCCGTTTCGCAATGAGCAGTTCTTC
-	TRBV7-8	-	TRBJ2-5	CATRPRFQETQYF	TGTGCCACCCGACCAAGATTCCAAGAGACCCAGTACTTC
-	TRBV6-6	-	TRBJ1-2	CASSYPPSGDYGYTF	TGTGCCAGCAGTTATCCTCCTTCGGGGGACTATGGCTACACCTTC
-	TRBV25-1	-	TRBJ2-4	CASSEQGHREAIQYF	TGTGCCAGCAGTGAACAAGGCCACAGGGAGGCCATTCAGTACTTC
-	TRBV7-2	-	TRBJ2-1	CASSRLRDASALNNEQFF	TGTGCCAGCAGCCGACTCCGGGACGCCTCTGCCTTGAACAATGAGCAGTTCTTC
TRBD2	TRBV27	-	TRBJ2-1	CASRIIADSGSPYNEQFF	TGTGCCAGCAGAATTATTGCGGATAGCGGGAGTCCTTACAATGAGCAGTTCTTC
-	TRBV18	-	TRBJ2-5	CASSQNLRGNQETQYF	TGTGCCAGCTCACAGAACCTCCGGGGGAACCAAGAGACCCAGTACTTC
TRBD1	TRBV6-6	once	TRBJ1-2	CARPRDRGIYGYTF	TGTGCCCGACCACGGGACAGGGGAATCTATGGCTACACCTTC
-	TRBV5-1	few	TRBJ2-6	CASSLGGSGANVLTF	TGCGCCAGCAGCTTGGGAGGGTCCGGGGCCAACGTCCTGACTTTC